The entry below describes one TCR beta chain. This sample was taken from a study of control samples from healthy donors and cancer patients. V was trimmed by 4 bases and J by 1 base, leaving 13 bases between them. Germline V gene sequence: CDR1 GTSNPN, CDR2 SVGIG (reference sequence). The CDR3 is 14 amino acids. Data came from immunoSEQ multiplex PCR; TCRdb stores just in-frame clones and leaves some out. Of a few hundred thousand clones listed, 90% are singletons. The TCR comes from a man aged 35 to 55 with head and neck cancer. The V and J genes are TRBV30 and TRBJ1-1; a weak D match, TRBD1 (6 bases). Sequenced material: PBMCs. The CDR3 sequence is CAWTTRGANTEAFF. In nucleotides, the CDR3 is TGTGCCTGGACTACAAGGGGGGCGAACACTGAAGCTTTCTTT.